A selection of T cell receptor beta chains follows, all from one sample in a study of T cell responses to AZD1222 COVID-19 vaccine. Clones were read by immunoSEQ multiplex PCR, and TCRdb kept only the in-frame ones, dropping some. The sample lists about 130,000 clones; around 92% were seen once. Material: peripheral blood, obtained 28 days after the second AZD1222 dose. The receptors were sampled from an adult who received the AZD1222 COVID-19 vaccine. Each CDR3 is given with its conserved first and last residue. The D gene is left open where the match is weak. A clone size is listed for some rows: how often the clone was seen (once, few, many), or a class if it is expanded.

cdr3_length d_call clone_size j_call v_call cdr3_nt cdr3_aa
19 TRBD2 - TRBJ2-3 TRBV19 TGTGCCAGTAGGGGGACCTGGCCGGGACTAGCGCTTAGCACAGATACGCAGTATTTT CASRGTWPGLALSTDTQYF
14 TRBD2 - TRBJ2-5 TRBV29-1 TGCAGCGTTTTGACTAGCGGGTCTCAAGAGACCCAGTACTTC CSVLTSGSQETQYF
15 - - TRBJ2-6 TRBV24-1 TGTGCCACCAGTGTTGGGACGTCTGGGGCCAACGTCCTGACTTTC CATSVGTSGANVLTF
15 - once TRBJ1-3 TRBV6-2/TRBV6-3 TGTGCCAGCAGTTACGCCAGGGGCTCTGGAAACACCATATATTTT CASSYARGSGNTIYF
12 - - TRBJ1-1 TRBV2 TGTGCCAGCACGGCAGGGGTCACTGAAGCTTTCTTT CASTAGVTEAFF
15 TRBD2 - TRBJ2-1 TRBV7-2 TGTGCCAGCAGCCCGGGTAGCGGGGGGTACAATGAGCAGTTCTTC CASSPGSGGYNEQFF
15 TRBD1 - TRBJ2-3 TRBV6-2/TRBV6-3 TGTGCCAGCAGCCTAGGGGGCCTCTTCACAGATACGCAGTATTTT CASSLGGLFTDTQYF
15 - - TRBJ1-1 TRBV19 TGTGCCAGTAGTCCGTGGGGAGCCGTGAACACTGAAGCTTTCTTT CASSPWGAVNTEAFF
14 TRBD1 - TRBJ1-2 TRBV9 TGTGCCAGCAGCGTAGAGGACAGGAACTATGGCTACACCTTC CASSVEDRNYGYTF
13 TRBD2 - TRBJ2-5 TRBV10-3 TGTGCCATCCGGGGACTAGCGGAAGAGACCCAGTACTTC CAIRGLAEETQYF
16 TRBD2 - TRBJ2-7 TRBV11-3 TGTGCCAGCAGCTTAGGACTAGCGGGAGGTTCCTACGAGCAGTACTTC CASSLGLAGGSYEQYF
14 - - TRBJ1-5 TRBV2 TGTGCCAGCAGACTGGATTATAGCAATCAGCCCCAGCATTTT CASRLDYSNQPQHF
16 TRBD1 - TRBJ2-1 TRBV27 TGTGCCAGCCGTCCCCGGACAGGGGAAGCCTACAATGAGCAGTTCTTC CASRPRTGEAYNEQFF
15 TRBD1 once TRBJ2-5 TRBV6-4 TGTGCCAACAAAAAAAGGACAGGGACAGGAGAGACCCAGTACTTC CANKKRTGTGETQYF
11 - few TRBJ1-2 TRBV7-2 TGTGCCAGCAGCTCGGGGGGTGACTACACCTTC CASSSGGDYTF
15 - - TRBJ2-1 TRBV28 TGTGCCAGCAGCTGGGGTGGGACCGTTAACATGGAGCAGTTCTTC CASSWGGTVNMEQFF
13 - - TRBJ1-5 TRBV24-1 TGTGCCACCAGTGAAGACGGTAGCTCGCCCCAGCATTTT CATSEDGSSPQHF
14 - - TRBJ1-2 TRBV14 TGTGCCAGCAGCCCCGGGGGGGGCGGCTATGGCTACACCTTC CASSPGGGGYGYTF
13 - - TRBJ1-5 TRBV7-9 TGTGCCAGCAGCTTACGCCAGGATCAGCCCCAGCATTTT CASSLRQDQPQHF
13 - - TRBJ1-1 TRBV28 TGTGCCAGCAGTTGGGGGGCAGGCACTGAAGCTTTCTTT CASSWGAGTEAFF
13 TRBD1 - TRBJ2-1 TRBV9 TGTGCCAGCAGCGTAGACAGGGGCAATGAGCAGTTCTTC CASSVDRGNEQFF
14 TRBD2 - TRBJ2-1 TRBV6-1 TGTGCCAGCAGTGAGACTAGCGGGAGGGATGAGCAGTTCTTC CASSETSGRDEQFF
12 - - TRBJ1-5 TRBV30 TGTGCCCTTGGAGCTAGGGGGGGGCCCCAGCATTTT CALGARGGPQHF
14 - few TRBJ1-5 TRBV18 TGTGCCAGCTCACCATTGGGAGGTGATCAGCCCCAGCATTTT CASSPLGGDQPQHF
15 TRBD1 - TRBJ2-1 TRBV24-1 TGTGCCACCAGTGAACAGGGGGCTTCCTACAATGAGCAGTTCTTC CATSEQGASYNEQFF